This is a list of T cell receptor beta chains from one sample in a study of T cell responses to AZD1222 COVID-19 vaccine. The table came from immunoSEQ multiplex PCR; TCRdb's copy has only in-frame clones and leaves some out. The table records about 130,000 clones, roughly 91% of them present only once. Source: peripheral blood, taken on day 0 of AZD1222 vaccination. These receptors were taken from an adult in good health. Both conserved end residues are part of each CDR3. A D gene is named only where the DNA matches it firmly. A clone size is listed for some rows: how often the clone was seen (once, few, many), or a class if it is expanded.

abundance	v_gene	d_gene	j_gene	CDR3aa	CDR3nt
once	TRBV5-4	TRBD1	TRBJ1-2	CATRPGQGAANYGYTF	TGTGCCACCAGGCCGGGACAGGGGGCTGCTAACTATGGCTACACCTTC
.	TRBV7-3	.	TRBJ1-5	CASSFQPGRFNQPQHF	TGTGCCAGCAGCTTCCAGCCGGGACGGTTCAATCAGCCCCAGCATTTT
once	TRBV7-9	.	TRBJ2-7	CASSLYSVGASSYEQYF	TGTGCCAGCAGCTTATACTCGGTTGGGGCAAGCTCCTACGAGCAGTACTTC
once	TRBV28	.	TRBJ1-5	CASRMQGTQPQHF	TGTGCCAGCAGGATGCAGGGGACTCAGCCCCAGCATTTT
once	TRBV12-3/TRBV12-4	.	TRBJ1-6	CASSANNSPLHF	TGTGCCAGCAGTGCCAATAATTCACCCCTCCACTTT
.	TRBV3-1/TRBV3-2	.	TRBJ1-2	CASSFRDNYGYTF	TGTGCCAGCAGCTTCAGAGATAATTATGGCTACACCTTC
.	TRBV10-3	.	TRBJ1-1	CAISEGGTEAFF	TGTGCCATCAGTGAGGGGGGGACTGAAGCTTTCTTT
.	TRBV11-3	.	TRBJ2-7	CASSLDSFGEQYF	TGTGCCAGCAGCTTAGATTCATTTGGCGAGCAGTACTTC
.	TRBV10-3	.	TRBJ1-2	CATTHLGQNYGYTF	TGTGCCACCACACATCTGGGACAAAACTATGGCTACACCTTC
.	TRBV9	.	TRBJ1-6	CASKSGIGPSPLHF	TGTGCCAGCAAGAGTGGAATCGGACCTTCACCCCTCCACTTT
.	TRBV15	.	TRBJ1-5	CATSGGHRALYSNQPQHF	TGTGCCACCAGCGGAGGCCACAGGGCCCTATATAGCAATCAGCCCCAGCATTTT
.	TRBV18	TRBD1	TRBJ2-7	CASSPGTGSRYEQYF	TGTGCCAGCTCACCAGGGACAGGGAGTAGGTACGAGCAGTACTTC
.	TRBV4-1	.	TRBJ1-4	CASSQAYRDKEKLFF	TGCGCCAGCAGCCAAGCTTATAGGGACAAAGAAAAACTGTTTTTT
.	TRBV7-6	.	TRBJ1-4	CASSHAWGGVGEKLFF	TGTGCCAGCAGCCACGCTTGGGGGGGGGTAGGAGAAAAACTGTTTTTT
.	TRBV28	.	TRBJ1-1	CASRATQKAFF	TGTGCCAGCAGGGCGACTCAAAAAGCTTTCTTT
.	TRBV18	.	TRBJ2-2	CASSFSSGILTGELFF	TGTGCCAGCTCGTTCAGTTCGGGAATTTTGACCGGGGAGCTGTTTTTT
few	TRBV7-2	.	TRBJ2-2	CASSLRVITGELFF	TGTGCCAGCAGCCTGAGAGTGATTACCGGGGAGCTGTTTTTT